The next 27 T cell receptor beta chains were all read from a single sample in a study of blood T cells in healthy people across ages. Sample-barcoded 5' priming and a J-beta primer mix drove a second PCR of about 6 to 11 cycles. TCRdb itself ran the 5' RACE reads through MiXCR, one entry per CDR3 protein. The sample has 650,000 to 1,000,000 distinct CDR3 sequences; around 36% are singletons. The material sequenced was blood. The receptors were gathered from a man aged 18 to 35 in good health.

CDR3 in amino acids: CASSNLRRVYEQFF. The CDR3 bases are TGTGCCAGCAGTAACCTCAGGAGGGTCTACGAGCAGTTCTTC. The chain joins TRBV6-2 or TRBV6-3 to TRBJ2-1; tentatively, D is TRBD2 (6 bases). V gave up 5 bases and J gave up 10 bases, with 18 bases separating them. The CDR3 consists of 14 residues. CDR1 is MNHEY, CDR2 SVGEGT, per germline.

The CDR3 sequence is CASSPARTIFDEKLFF. DNA of the CDR3: TGTGCCAGCAGCCCCGCTCGGACGATTTTCGACGAAAAACTGTTTTTT. The chain employs TRBV5-5 and TRBJ1-4, with D hard to call. CDR1 is SGHKS, CDR2 YYEKEE, per germline (reference sequence). The CDR3 totals 16 residues. The ends were cut back, 4 bases at V and 8 bases at J, with 21 bases in the middle.

There are a few counts of this clonotype. The V call is TRBV5-5, the J call TRBJ1-2; 7 bases line up with TRBD1. Losses at the gene ends were 3 bases for V and 6 bases for J; bases not matched to a gene: 8. This CDR3 has 14 amino acids. Germline CDR1 is SGHKS and CDR2 is YYEKEE (reference sequence). As DNA, the CDR3 is TGTGCCAGCAGCTCACCGACAGGGAAGGATGGCTACACCTTC. Its protein product is CASSSPTGKDGYTF.

In its sample, this clonotype was seen many times. J is TRBJ2-3 and V is TRBV20-1; 8 positions agree with TRBD1. Germline values: CDR1 DFQATT, CDR2 SNEGSKA (reference sequence). V trimming: 6 bases; J trimming: 0 bases; junction bases outside the gene matches: 5. CDR3 size: 14 residues. The CDR3 protein is CSAGTGRSTDTQYF. CDR3 bases: TGCAGTGCCGGGACAGGACGGAGCACAGATACGCAGTATTTT.

As for this clonotype: The junction does not match germline at one end; this may be a read error. V and J are TRBV6-6 and TRBJ1-6, with 8 bases fitting TRBD1. This CDR3 comprises 15 residues. The germline V gene has CDR1 MNHNY and CDR2 SVGAGI (reference sequence). CDR3 sequence: CASSYSTGGNSPPHF. The CDR3 DNA reads as TGTGCCAGCAGTTACTCCACAGGGGGTAATTCACCCCCCCACTTT.

This clonotype has more than one count but fewer than ten. The chain couples TRBV2 to TRBJ2-1; D is possibly TRBD1 or TRBD2 (6 bases each). This CDR3 has 16 residues. Germline CDR1 is SNHLY and CDR2 is FYNNEI. V was trimmed by 4 bases and J by 0 bases, leaving 13 bases between them. The CDR3 sequence is CASSVGGRNSYNEQFF. The CDR3 coding sequence is TGTGCCAGCAGTGTAGGGGGGCGAAACTCCTACAATGAGCAGTTCTTC.

On this clonotype itself: A much more abundant neighbour one base away suggests this may be a read error. The rearrangement joins TRBV6-2 or TRBV6-3 to TRBJ1-2, with TRBD1 matching 7 bases. This CDR3 has 16 residues. Trimming at V came to 6 bases and at J to 3 bases, leaving 13 bases not matched to a gene. Germline assignment: CDR1 MNHEY and CDR2 SVGEGT. Here the CDR3 DNA reads TGTGCCAGCAGCCAAGACAGGGATAACGATTACTATGGCTACACCTTC. Translation: CASSQDRDNDYYGYTF.

This clonotype came up a few times. The chain joins TRBV5-1 to TRBJ1-1; 10 bases fit TRBD1. J gave up 8 bases and V 2 bases, and 9 bases lay outside the gene matches. Germline CDR1 SGHRS, CDR2 YFSETQ. This CDR3 spans 15 amino acids. The CDR3 nucleotides are TGCGCCAGCAGCTTAGAACGGGACAGGGGTTCCGAAGCTTTCTTT. Protein: CASSLERDRGSEAFF.

CDR3: CASSVTGSVGYTF. The CDR3 DNA reads TGTGCCAGCAGCGTCACGGGGAGCGTTGGCTACACCTTC. The V and J genes are TRBV7-3 and TRBJ1-2; D not resolved. Per the germline V gene, CDR1 is SGHTA and CDR2 is FQGTGA. Trimming took 5 bases from V and 7 from J, leaving 14 bases between them. The CDR3 length is 13 residues.

The chain employs TRBV27 and TRBJ2-1; 7 bases are a match to TRBD2. The CDR3 sequence is 15 residues long. Germline V lookup: CDR1 MNHEY, CDR2 SMNVEV (reference sequence). V lost 5 bases and J lost 6; bases outside the gene matches: 10. CDR3 nucleotides: TGTGCCAGCAGTGATAGCGGGCCTACAATCAATGAGCAGTTCTTC. Translated, it gives CASSDSGPTINEQFF.

This clonotype was seen many times. The V and J genes are TRBV7-2 and TRBJ2-3; the D is unclear. The CDR3 extends over 14 amino acids. Trimming shortened V by 3 bases and J by 1 base, and 8 bases separated the two germline ends. The germline CDR1 and CDR2 sequences are SGHTA and FQGNSA. In DNA, the CDR3 is TGTGCCAGCAGCTTGTCCCCGCGCACAGATACGCAGTATTTT. Its translation: CASSLSPRTDTQYF.

The V call is TRBV13, the J call TRBJ2-3, with D perhaps matching TRBD2 (6 bases). Trimming left V 5 bases short and J 2 bases short, with 17 bases between. Germline loops: CDR1 PRHDT, CDR2 FYEKMQ (reference sequence). This CDR3 has 16 residues. CDR3 sequence reads: CASSQKGLTITDTQYF. The CDR3 DNA reads TGTGCCAGCAGCCAAAAGGGACTTACAATCACAGATACGCAGTATTTT.

V is TRBV6-2 or TRBV6-3 and J is TRBJ1-1; D ambiguous. Per the germline V gene, CDR1 is MNHEY and CDR2 is SVGEGT. Trimming left V 6 bases short and J 1 base short, with 12 bases between. The CDR3 consists of 14 residues. In DNA, the CDR3 is TGTGCCAGCAGCTCTCGGAGGGAGAACACTGAAGCTTTCTTT. It translates to CASSSRRENTEAFF.

This clonotype came up once. A read error is possible here, since a much larger clone lies one base away. This chain links TRBV29-1 with TRBJ2-1; maybe TRBD1 (6 bases). Germline V gene data show CDR1 as SQVTM and CDR2 as ANQGSEA. This CDR3 contains 14 residues. The V end lost 5 bases, the J end lost 13 bases, and 24 bases lay between the germline ends. CDR3 amino acids: CSVSGTPNEETQFF. The CDR3 region has the DNA TGCAGCGTTTCCGGGACACCAAATGAAGAGACCCAGTTCTTC.

The chain is built from TRBV20-1 and TRBJ1-2; D is perhaps TRBD1 (5 bases). The germline CDR1 and CDR2 sequences are DFQATT and SNEGSKA (reference sequence). The V end was cut by 0 bases, the J end by 3 bases, with 11 bases between. The CDR3 length is 14 residues. As DNA, the CDR3 is TGCAGTGCTAGAGATCGGCGGGGGGACTATGGCTACACCTTC. Translation gives CSARDRRGDYGYTF.

The CDR3 reads CASSYGTGEGEQYF. In DNA form, the CDR3 reads TGTGCCAGCAGTTACGGGACAGGGGAGGGCGAGCAGTACTTC. V gene TRBV6-6 combines with J gene TRBJ2-5; TRBD1 matches at 10 bases. TRBJ2-7 explains the end of the DNA better; the J call may be wrong. The germline V gene has CDR1 MNHNY and CDR2 SVGAGI (reference sequence). CDR3 length: 14 residues.

V gene TRBV7-2 combines with J gene TRBJ2-5, with a tentative D call TRBD1 (6 bases). Germline V gene sequence: CDR1 SGHTA, CDR2 FQGNSA. The germline V and J ends were trimmed by 8 bases and 3 bases, with 19 bases remaining between them. The length of the CDR3 is 15 residues. The CDR3 region is CASGSGVAFKETQYF. The CDR3 DNA is TGTGCCAGCGGTTCAGGGGTTGCCTTTAAAGAGACCCAGTACTTC.

This clonotype has just one count. The rearrangement links TRBV21-1 to TRBJ1-5. TRBV21-1 is annotated as a pseudogene. The CDR3 runs to 19 residues. As DNA, the CDR3 is TGTGCCAGCGCAACTAGGGGAGGGTCGAATAGTGGGGACAATCAGCCCCAGCATTTT. It yields the protein CASATRGGSNSGDNQPQHF.

In its sample, this clonotype was seen a few times. This sequence joins TRBV20-1 and TRBJ1-2; D remains unclear. Trimming pared 5 bases from V and 1 base from J, leaving 11 bases between. Germline values: CDR1 DFQATT, CDR2 SNEGSKA (reference sequence). The CDR3 sequence is 13 residues long. The CDR3 coding sequence is TGCAGTGCTGTCCTTCAGAATAACTATGGCTACACCTTC. Translated: CSAVLQNNYGYTF.

The rearrangement links TRBV29-1 to TRBJ2-1, with D possibly being TRBD1 or TRBD2 (5 bases each). The CDR3 spans 16 residues. The V gene lost 0 bases and the J gene lost 2 bases, with 14 bases spanning the gap. Germline V gene lookup returns CDR1 SQVTM and CDR2 ANQGSEA. In DNA form, the CDR3 reads TGCAGCGTTGAAGAGGAGCACTGGGGGACCTACAATGAGCAGTTCTTC. It encodes CSVEEEHWGTYNEQFF.

Points on this clonotype: A much larger clone is a single base away; this may be a read error. This chain joins TRBV3-1 and TRBJ2-3; the match to TRBD2 covers 12 bases. The J segment lost 6 bases and the V segment lost 1 base, leaving 11 bases of the junction unmatched. CDR3 length: 18 amino acids. Germline V gene sequence: CDR1 LGHDT, CDR2 YNNKEL (reference sequence). As DNA, the CDR3 is TGTGCCAGCAGCCAAGGACTAGCGGGGGTCTCCGGGTACGATACGCAGTATTTT. Translating gives CASSQGLAGVSGYDTQYF.

V gene TRBV7-9 combines with J gene TRBJ2-4, with D perhaps TRBD2 (5 bases). The CDR3 runs 11 residues. Trimming removed 6 bases at V and 9 bases at J, with 9 bases between. Germline CDR1 SEHNR, CDR2 FQNEAQ (reference sequence). CDR3 loop: CASSPAGIQYF. CDR3 DNA sequence: TGTGCCAGCAGTCCGGCGGGCATTCAGTACTTC. The variable domain in full, with the rest retrieved from reference TRBV7-9 and TRBJ2-4, is DTGVSQNPRHKITKRGQNVTFRCDPISEHNRLYWYRQTLGQGPEFLTYFQNEAQLEKSRLLSDRFSAERPKGSFSTLEIQRTEQGDSAMYLCASSPAGIQYFGAGTRLSVL.

The CDR3 region has the DNA TGTGCCAGCAGTTCCTATGCCCGGATTACAGATACGCAGTATTTT. It translates to CASSSYARITDTQYF. This sequence joins TRBV6-5 and TRBJ2-3; D not certain. Per germline, CDR1 MNHEY and CDR2 SVGAGI. Trimming stripped 4 bases from V and 3 bases from J, with 14 bases between. The CDR3 has 15 amino acids.

There are a few counts of this clonotype. The rearrangement links TRBV20-1 to TRBJ2-5; 7 bases are a match to TRBD1. V lost 0 bases, J lost 11 bases, and 18 bases stayed unmatched. This CDR3 region has 16 residues. Germline-derived CDR1 and CDR2 are DFQATT and SNEGSKA (reference sequence). The CDR3 DNA reads as TGCAGTGCTAGAGAGTTAGGCAGGGGGATCTACAATGAGCAGTACTTC. This gives the protein CSARELGRGIYNEQYF.

The chain couples TRBV2 to TRBJ1-1; the D is unclear. Looked up from germline, CDR1 is SNHLY and CDR2 is FYNNEI. Trimming removed 4 bases at V and 3 bases at J, with 9 bases between. The CDR3 is 13 amino acids. The CDR3, as DNA: TGTGCCAGCAGTGGAGGTAGCTACACTGAAGCTTTCTTT. It yields the protein CASSGGSYTEAFF.

In this sample, this clonotype turned up a few times. This chain uses TRBV4-2 with TRBJ2-7, with D possibly TRBD1 on 5 matching bases. This CDR3 has 14 residues. The V end was cut by 2 bases, the J end by 3 bases, with 11 bases between. The germline gives CDR1 LGHNA, CDR2 YNFKEQ. CDR3 nucleotide sequence: TGTGCCAGCAGCCAACAATCCCAGGGCTACGAGCAGTACTTC. Its translation is CASSQQSQGYEQYF.

This clonotype showed up just once. A read error is possible here, since a much larger clone lies one base away. V gene TRBV10-3 combines with J gene TRBJ1-5; 8 bases line up with TRBD1. The CDR3 has 14 amino acids. In germline, CDR1 is ENHRY, CDR2 SYGVKD. The DNA for the CDR3 is TGTGCCACCAGTGACTCAGGGGGCCAACAGCCCCAGCATTTT. Protein sequence: CATSDSGGQQPQHF.